This T cell receptor beta chain derives from a study of T cell repertoires in cytomegalovirus infection. Study-level background: An indication of both CMV infection and matching HLA type came from public TCR beta signatures.

MiXCR was run by TCRdb on the reads, yielding one entry per CDR3 protein. Of about 330,000 distinct CDR3 sequences in the sample, over 7.5% are singletons; the top ten hold approximately 4.7%. From germline, CDR1 is MNHEY and CDR2 SVGEGT. The CDR3 is made up of 15 amino acids. The V end was cut by 6 bases, the J end by 4 bases, with 16 bases between. This clonotype originated in a human donor in good health (CMV status not recorded). Some clones in this sample may be carry-over from other donors' samples. Sequenced sample: PBMCs. This sequence joins TRBV6-2 or TRBV6-3 and TRBJ2-1, with a weak D call TRBD1 (6 bases). The CDR3 spells CASSQLRGTYNEQFF. In DNA form, the CDR3 reads TGTGCCAGCAGCCAACTCAGGGGAACGTACAATGAGCAGTTCTTC.